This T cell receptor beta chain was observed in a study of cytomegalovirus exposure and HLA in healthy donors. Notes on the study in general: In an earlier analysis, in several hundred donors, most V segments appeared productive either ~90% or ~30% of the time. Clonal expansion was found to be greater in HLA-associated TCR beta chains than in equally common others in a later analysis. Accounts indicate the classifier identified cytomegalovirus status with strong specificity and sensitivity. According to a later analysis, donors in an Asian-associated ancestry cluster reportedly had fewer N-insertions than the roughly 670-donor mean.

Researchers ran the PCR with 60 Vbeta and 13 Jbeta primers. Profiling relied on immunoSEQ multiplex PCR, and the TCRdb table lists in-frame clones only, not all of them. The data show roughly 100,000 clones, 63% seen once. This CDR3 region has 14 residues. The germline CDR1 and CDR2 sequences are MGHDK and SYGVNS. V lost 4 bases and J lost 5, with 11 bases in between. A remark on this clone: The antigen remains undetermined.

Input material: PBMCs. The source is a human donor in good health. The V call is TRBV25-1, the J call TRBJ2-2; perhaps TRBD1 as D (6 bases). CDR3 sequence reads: CASSGDTGTGELFF. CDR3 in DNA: TGTGCCAGCAGTGGGGACACAGGGACCGGGGAGCTGTTTTTT.